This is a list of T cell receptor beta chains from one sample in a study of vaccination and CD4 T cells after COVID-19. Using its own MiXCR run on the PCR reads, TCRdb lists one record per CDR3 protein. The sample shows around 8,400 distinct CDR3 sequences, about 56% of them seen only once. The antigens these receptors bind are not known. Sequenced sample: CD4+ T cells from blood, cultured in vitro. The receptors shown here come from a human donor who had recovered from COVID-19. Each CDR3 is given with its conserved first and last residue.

CDR3: CSASREQETQYF
length: 12
V: TRBV20-1

CDR3: CASSSVRAGVRVNEQFF
length: 17
V: TRBV12-3/TRBV12-4

CDR3: CASRPLGSGSADTQYF
length: 16
V: TRBV6-1

CDR3: CASSLRTVGNQPQHF
length: 15
V: TRBV6-2/TRBV6-3

CDR3: CASSLSAGSGQETQYF
length: 16
V: TRBV7-2

CDR3: CASTSESTDTQYF
length: 13
V: TRBV2

CDR3: CASRQVNTGELFF
length: 13
V: TRBV10-1

CDR3: CASSLGGDQETQYF
length: 14
V: TRBV7-9

CDR3: CASSLVGTSGELFF
length: 14
V: TRBV7-2

CDR3: CASSSRLATTDTQYF
length: 15
V: TRBV7-9

CDR3: CSAEGTPDTQYF
length: 12
V: TRBV20-1

CDR3: CATSRGRGSPLHF
length: 13
V: TRBV15

CDR3: CASKDGRTEAFF
length: 12
V: TRBV6-2/TRBV6-3

CDR3: CASSRSGSKAYEQYF
length: 15
V: TRBV12-3/TRBV12-4

CDR3: CASSPETPDRVLYGYTF
length: 17
V: TRBV11-1

CDR3: CASSRRLAGATQETQYF
length: 17
V: TRBV6-2/TRBV6-3

CDR3: CASSIKPTDTQYF
length: 13
V: TRBV19

CDR3: CASSQADKSYEQYF
length: 14
V: TRBV4-3

CDR3: CASNPQQGSAEAFF
length: 14
V: TRBV5-4

CDR3: CASSDGSGTDTQYF
length: 14
V: TRBV10-1

CDR3: CASTTSYNEQFF
length: 12
V: TRBV6-1

CDR3: CASSYSGTGGADTQYF
length: 16
V: TRBV6-2/TRBV6-3

CDR3: CSVGGGQGNTEAFF
length: 14
V: TRBV29-1

CDR3: CATRGSGNTIYF
length: 12
V: TRBV6-1

CDR3: CASSAFETQYF
length: 11
V: TRBV11-2

CDR3: CASSIGPVAEAFF
length: 13
V: TRBV19

CDR3: CASSGAGRASSYEQYF
length: 16
V: TRBV6-1

CDR3: CACGQGRNTGELFF
length: 14
V: TRBV6-1

CDR3: CASSPGQDYGYTF
length: 13
V: TRBV28

CDR3: CASSRPEAPYEQYF
length: 14
V: TRBV6-1

CDR3: CASSDQRRDRGYGYTF
length: 16
V: TRBV6-1

CDR3: CASSLAGTGNGYTF
length: 14
V: TRBV27

CDR3: CATSRDRSKMSGANVLTF
length: 18
V: TRBV15

CDR3: CASSSTTNDEAFF
length: 13
V: TRBV5-1

CDR3: CSAKLAATLTQYF
length: 13
V: TRBV20-1

CDR3: CASAPGGYNSPLHF
length: 14
V: TRBV6-2/TRBV6-3

CDR3: CASSQASGYEQYF
length: 13
V: TRBV4-1

CDR3: CASSLTGQGPYEQYF
length: 15
V: TRBV7-9

CDR3: CASSQDRGGQPQHF
length: 14
V: TRBV27

CDR3: CASSTQAGVSEQFF
length: 14
V: TRBV19

CDR3: CASSVTASTDTQYF
length: 14
V: TRBV7-6

CDR3: CSGLGQREKEVQFF
length: 14
V: TRBV20-1